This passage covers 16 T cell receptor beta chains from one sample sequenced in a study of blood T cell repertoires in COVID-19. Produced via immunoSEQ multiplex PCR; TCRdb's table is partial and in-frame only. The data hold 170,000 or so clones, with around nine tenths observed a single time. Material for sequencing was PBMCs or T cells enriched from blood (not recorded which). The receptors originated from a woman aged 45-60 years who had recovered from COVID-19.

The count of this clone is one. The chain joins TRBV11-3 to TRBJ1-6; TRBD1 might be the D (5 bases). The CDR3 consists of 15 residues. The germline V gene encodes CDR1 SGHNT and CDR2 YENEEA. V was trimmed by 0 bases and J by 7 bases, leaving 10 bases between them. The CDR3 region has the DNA TGTGCCAGCAGCTTAGATGGTCAGGGCAATTCACCCCTCCACTTT. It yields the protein CASSLDGQGNSPLHF.

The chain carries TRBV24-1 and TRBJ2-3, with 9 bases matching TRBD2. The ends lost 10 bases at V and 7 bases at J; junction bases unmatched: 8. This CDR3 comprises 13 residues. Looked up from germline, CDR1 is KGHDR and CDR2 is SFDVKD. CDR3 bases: TGTGCCACTCGGGAGGGGACTAGCCATACGCAGTATTTT. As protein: CATREGTSHTQYF.

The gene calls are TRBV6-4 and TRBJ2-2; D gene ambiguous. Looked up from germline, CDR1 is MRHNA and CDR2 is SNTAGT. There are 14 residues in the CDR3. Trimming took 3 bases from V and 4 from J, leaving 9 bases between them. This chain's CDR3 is CASSEARGTGELFF. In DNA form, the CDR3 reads TGTGCCAGCAGTGAAGCACGCGGCACCGGGGAGCTGTTTTTT.

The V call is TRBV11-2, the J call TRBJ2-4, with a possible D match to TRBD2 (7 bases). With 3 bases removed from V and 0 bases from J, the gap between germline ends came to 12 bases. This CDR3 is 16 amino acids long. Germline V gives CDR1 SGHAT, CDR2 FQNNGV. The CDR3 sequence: CASSFAGALAKNIQYF. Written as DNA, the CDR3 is TGTGCCAGCAGCTTTGCGGGGGCCTTAGCCAAAAACATTCAGTACTTC.

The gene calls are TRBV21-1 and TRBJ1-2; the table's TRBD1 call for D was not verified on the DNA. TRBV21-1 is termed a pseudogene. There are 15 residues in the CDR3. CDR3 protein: CASSNEGQGASGYTF. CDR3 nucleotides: TGTGCCAGCAGCAACGAGGGACAGGGGGCTTCGGGCTACACCTTC.

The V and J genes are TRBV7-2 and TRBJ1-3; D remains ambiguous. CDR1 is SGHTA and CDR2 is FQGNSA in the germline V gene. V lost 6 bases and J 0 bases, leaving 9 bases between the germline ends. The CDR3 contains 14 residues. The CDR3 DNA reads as TGTGCCAGCAGTTCCGGCGGCTCTGGAAACACCATATATTTT. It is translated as CASSSGGSGNTIYF.

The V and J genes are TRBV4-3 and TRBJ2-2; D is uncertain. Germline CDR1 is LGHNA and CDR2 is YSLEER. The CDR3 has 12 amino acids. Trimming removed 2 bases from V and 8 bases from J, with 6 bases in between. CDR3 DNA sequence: TGCGCCAGCAGCCAACGTGTAGGGGAGCTGTTTTTT. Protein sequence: CASSQRVGELFF.

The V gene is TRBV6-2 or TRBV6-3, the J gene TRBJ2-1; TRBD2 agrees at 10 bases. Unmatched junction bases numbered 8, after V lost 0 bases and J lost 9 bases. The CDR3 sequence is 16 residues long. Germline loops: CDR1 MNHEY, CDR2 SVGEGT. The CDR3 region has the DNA TGTGCCAGCAGTTACTCGATAGCGGGGGGCGTTTTTGAGCAGTTCTTC. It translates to CASSYSIAGGVFEQFF.

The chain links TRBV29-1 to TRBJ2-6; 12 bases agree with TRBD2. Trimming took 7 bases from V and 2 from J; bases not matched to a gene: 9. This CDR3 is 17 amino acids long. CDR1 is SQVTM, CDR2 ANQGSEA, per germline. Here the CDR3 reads CSEEWTSGVAGANVLTF. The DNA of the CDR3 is TGCAGCGAAGAGTGGACTAGCGGGGTAGCTGGGGCCAACGTCCTGACTTTC.

The CDR3 spells CASSLARGFTSGNTIYF. CDR3 in DNA: TGTGCCAGCAGCTTAGCGCGAGGATTCACCTCTGGAAACACCATATATTTT. The chain uses TRBV7-9 and TRBJ1-3, with unresolved D. This CDR3 is built from 17 residues. Germline V gene sequence: CDR1 SEHNR, CDR2 FQNEAQ (reference sequence). Deletions cut 0 bases from V and 0 bases from J, with 12 bases between.

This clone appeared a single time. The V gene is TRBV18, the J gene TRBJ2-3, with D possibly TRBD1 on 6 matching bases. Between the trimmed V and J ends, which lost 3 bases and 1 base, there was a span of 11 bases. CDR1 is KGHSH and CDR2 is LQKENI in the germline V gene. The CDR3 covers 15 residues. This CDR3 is CASSPGQLGTDTQYF. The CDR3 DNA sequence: TGTGCCAGCTCACCTGGACAGCTCGGCACAGATACGCAGTATTTT.

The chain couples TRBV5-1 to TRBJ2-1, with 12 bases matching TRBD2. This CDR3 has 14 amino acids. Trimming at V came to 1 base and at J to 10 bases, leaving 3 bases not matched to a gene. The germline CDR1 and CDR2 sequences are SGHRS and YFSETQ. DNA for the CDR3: TGCGCCAGCAGCTTGACCCTAGCGGGGGGGGAGCAGTTCTTC. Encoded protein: CASSLTLAGGEQFF.

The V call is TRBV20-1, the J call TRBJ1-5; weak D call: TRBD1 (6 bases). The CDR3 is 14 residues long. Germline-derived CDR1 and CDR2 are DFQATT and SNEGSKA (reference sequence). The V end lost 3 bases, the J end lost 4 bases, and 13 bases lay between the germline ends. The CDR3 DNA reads TGCAGTGCTAGTGTCGGGACAAGTAATCAGCCCCAGCATTTT. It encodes CSASVGTSNQPQHF.

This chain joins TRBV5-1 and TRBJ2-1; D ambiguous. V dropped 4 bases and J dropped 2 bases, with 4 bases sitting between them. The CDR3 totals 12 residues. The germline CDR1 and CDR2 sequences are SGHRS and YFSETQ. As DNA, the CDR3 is TGCGCCAGCAGCGAGACCTACAATGAGCAGTTCTTC. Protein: CASSETYNEQFF.

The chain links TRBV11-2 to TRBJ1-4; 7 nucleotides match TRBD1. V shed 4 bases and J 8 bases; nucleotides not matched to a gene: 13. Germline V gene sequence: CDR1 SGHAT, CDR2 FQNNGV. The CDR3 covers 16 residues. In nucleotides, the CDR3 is TGTGCCAGCAGCTCCATCCTGCAGGGGGGAGGAGAAAAACTGTTTTTT. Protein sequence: CASSSILQGGGEKLFF. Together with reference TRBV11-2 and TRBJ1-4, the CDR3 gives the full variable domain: EAGVAQSPRYKIIEKRQSVAFWCNPISGHATLYWYQQILGQGPKLLIQFQNNGVVDDSQLPKDRFSAERLKGVDSTLKIQPAKLEDSAVYLCASSSILQGGGEKLFFGSGTQLSVL.

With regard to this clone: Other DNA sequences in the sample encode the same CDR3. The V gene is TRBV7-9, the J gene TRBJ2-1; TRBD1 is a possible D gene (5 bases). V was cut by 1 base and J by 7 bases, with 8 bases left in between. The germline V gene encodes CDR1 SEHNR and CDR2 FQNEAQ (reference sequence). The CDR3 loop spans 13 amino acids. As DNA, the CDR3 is TGTGCCAGCAGCTTAGGATCAGGGAATGAGCAGTTCTTC. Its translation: CASSLGSGNEQFF.